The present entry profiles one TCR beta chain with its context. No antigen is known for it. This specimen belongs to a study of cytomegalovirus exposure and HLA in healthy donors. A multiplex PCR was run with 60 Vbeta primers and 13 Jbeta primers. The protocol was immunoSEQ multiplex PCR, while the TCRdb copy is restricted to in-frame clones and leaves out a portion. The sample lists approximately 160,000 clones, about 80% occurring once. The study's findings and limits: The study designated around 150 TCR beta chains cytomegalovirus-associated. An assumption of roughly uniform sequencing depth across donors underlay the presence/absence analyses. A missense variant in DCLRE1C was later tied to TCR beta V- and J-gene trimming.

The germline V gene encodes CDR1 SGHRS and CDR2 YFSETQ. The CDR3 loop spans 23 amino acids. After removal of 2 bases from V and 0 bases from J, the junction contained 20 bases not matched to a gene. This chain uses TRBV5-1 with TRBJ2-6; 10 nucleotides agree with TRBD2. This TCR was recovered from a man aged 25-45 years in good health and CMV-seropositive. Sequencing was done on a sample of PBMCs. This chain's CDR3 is CASSFPGWTSGQSEGSGANVLTF. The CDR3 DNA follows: TGCGCCAGCAGCTTCCCCGGGTGGACTAGCGGCCAAAGTGAGGGCTCTGGGGCCAACGTCCTGACTTTC.